The 22 T cell receptor beta chains in this list originate from one sample, sequenced in a study of persistence of HIV-infected CD4 T cells. Cells were stimulated with CMV-infected fibroblast lysates at roughly 10 ug/mL. CD40L/CD69 double-negative CD45RO-high memory CD4+ T cells were collected. These receptors have no known antigen. The libraries were made with immunoSEQ version 4 in survey mode. Profiled with immunoSEQ multiplex PCR; TCRdb holds only in-frame clones, not every one. This table has 40,000 to 50,000 clones, 75% to 85% appearing once. The sequencing used CD4+ T cells sorted from PBMCs after roughly 17-hour stimulation, collected from a patient who received antiretroviral therapy. These receptors were taken from an adult man with HIV who was CMV-seropositive.

This chain joins TRBV4-1 and TRBJ2-7; unclear D gene. Per the germline V gene, CDR1 is MGHRA and CDR2 is YSYEKL. Trimming cost V 1 base and J 0 bases, with 1 base left between them. There are 12 residues in the CDR3. The CDR3 DNA is TGCGCCAGCAGCCAAGGCTCCTACGAGCAGTACTTC. Translating it yields CASSQGSYEQYF.

This rearrangement joins TRBV11-3 to TRBJ1-3; D is unresolved. The CDR3 is made up of 15 amino acids. The germline V gene has CDR1 SGHNT and CDR2 YENEEA. The ends were cut back, 4 bases at V and 0 bases at J, with 10 bases in the middle. The CDR3 coding sequence is TGTGCCAGCAGCTCGGGGTGGACCTCTGGAAACACCATATATTTT. Translated, it gives CASSSGWTSGNTIYF. Variable domain in full (rest from reference TRBV11-3 and TRBJ1-3): EAGVVQSPRYKIIEKKQPVAFWCNPISGHNTLYWYLQNLGQGPELLIRYENEEAVDDSQLPKDRFSAERLKGVDSTLKIQPAELGDSAVYLCASSSGWTSGNTIYFGEGSWLTVV.

The V gene is TRBV5-6, the J gene TRBJ1-2, with D unresolved. The CDR3 totals 14 residues. Germline CDR1 is SGHDT and CDR2 is YYEEEE. V gave up 1 base and J gave up 1 base, with 8 bases separating them. The CDR3 loop is CASSLTTVNYGYTF. Written as DNA, the CDR3 is TGTGCCAGCAGCTTGACTACAGTTAACTATGGCTACACCTTC.

The chain is built from TRBV7-9 and TRBJ1-1; D is undetermined. Trimming pared 5 bases from V and 1 base from J, leaving 11 bases between. This CDR3 comprises 14 residues. Germline V lookup: CDR1 SEHNR, CDR2 FQNEAQ (reference sequence). The CDR3 protein is CASSERRKNTEAFF. CDR3 sequence (DNA): TGTGCCAGCAGCGAGCGACGGAAGAACACTGAAGCTTTCTTT.

The V gene is TRBV7-9, the J gene TRBJ2-2; 7 bases are shared with TRBD1. V shed 5 bases, J shed 5 bases, and the junction held 11 bases outside the gene matches. Germline V gene lookup returns CDR1 SEHNR and CDR2 FQNEAQ (reference sequence). The CDR3 length is 16 residues. CDR3 loop: CASSPTGNRETGELFF. The CDR3 nucleotides are TGTGCCAGCAGCCCGACAGGGAACAGGGAGACCGGGGAGCTGTTTTTT.

V usage is TRBV14 and J usage is TRBJ1-3, with D unresolved. V was trimmed by 3 bases and J by 3 bases, leaving 9 bases between them. From germline, CDR1 is SGHDN and CDR2 FVKESK. The CDR3 extends over 14 amino acids. The CDR3 nucleotides read TGTGCCAGCAGCCAGGCAGGAGGTGGAAACACCATATATTTT. Translation: CASSQAGGGNTIYF.

The chain links TRBV7-2 to TRBJ1-5; weak D call: TRBD1 (5 bases). V was trimmed by 1 base and J by 1 base, leaving 8 bases between them. The CDR3 is 15 amino acids. Germline CDR1 and CDR2: SGHTA and FQGNSA. The CDR3: CASSLGGESNQPQHF. The CDR3 DNA is TGTGCCAGCAGCTTAGGGGGGGAAAGCAATCAGCCCCAGCATTTT.

This sequence joins TRBV5-6 and TRBJ2-2; 11 nucleotides line up with TRBD2. The V gene's germline CDR1 is SGHDT and CDR2 YYEEEE. This CDR3 is built from 16 residues. Trimming cost V 0 bases and J 5 bases; bases outside gene matches: 3. The CDR3 DNA is TGTGCCAGCAGCTTGGGACTAGCGGGAAGAACCGGGGAGCTGTTTTTT. Residues: CASSLGLAGRTGELFF.

This clone has just a few counts. V is TRBV6-2 or TRBV6-3 and J is TRBJ1-5, with unresolved D. The CDR3 sequence is 15 residues long. Germline V gene sequence: CDR1 MNHEY, CDR2 SVGEGT. V was cut by 6 bases and J by 3 bases, with 15 bases left in between. The CDR3 DNA sequence: TGTGCCAGCAGCCCCTCTCGGGGATACAATCAGCCCCAGCATTTT. This gives the protein CASSPSRGYNQPQHF.

This clone was seen just once. The chain employs TRBV30 and TRBJ2-5, with D possibly TRBD1 on 5 matching bases. This CDR3 contains 12 residues. Trimming left V 2 bases short and J 3 bases short, with 7 bases between. The germline V gene encodes CDR1 GTSNPN and CDR2 SVGIG (reference sequence). CDR3 loop: CAWSPTEETQYF. As DNA, the CDR3 is TGTGCCTGGAGTCCGACAGAAGAGACCCAGTACTTC.

This chain uses TRBV9 with TRBJ2-1, with 8 bases that match TRBD1. There are 15 residues in the CDR3. Germline-derived CDR1 and CDR2 are SGDLS and YYNGEE. The ends lost 4 bases at V and 3 bases at J; junction bases unmatched: 6. CDR3 coding DNA: TGTGCCAGCAGCTCAGGACAGGGTAGCTACAATGAGCAGTTCTTC. This encodes CASSSGQGSYNEQFF.

The V and J genes are TRBV19 and TRBJ2-2; D is unresolved. The CDR3 contains 16 residues. Germline-derived CDR1 and CDR2 are LNHDA and SQIVND (reference sequence). Deletions cut 4 bases from V and 2 bases from J, with 14 bases between. The CDR3 DNA follows: TGTGCCAGTAGTACCGCCTGGTCGTTTAACACCGGGGAGCTGTTTTTT. Encoded protein: CASSTAWSFNTGELFF.

The table lists this clone with a count of one. The chain is built from TRBV7-9 and TRBJ1-2, with 7 bases matching TRBD1. Germline CDR1 is SEHNR and CDR2 is FQNEAQ (reference sequence). This CDR3 comprises 16 residues. The ends lost 2 bases at V and 8 bases at J; junction bases unmatched: 14. The CDR3 loop reads CASSLSIGQGVDGYTF. CDR3 nucleotides: TGTGCCAGCAGCTTAAGCATCGGGCAGGGGGTTGACGGCTACACCTTC.

The CDR3 DNA reads TGCGCCAGCAGCTGGGGAGGGGTCCAAGAGACCCAGTACTTC. It codes for CASSWGGVQETQYF. The V and J genes are TRBV5-1 and TRBJ2-5; 7 bases map to TRBD2. The CDR3 runs to 14 residues. CDR1 and CDR2 from the germline V gene are SGHRS and YFSETQ. With 3 bases clipped from V and 1 base from J, the junction kept 3 bases outside the gene matches.

The V and J genes are TRBV30 and TRBJ1-2; tentative D call: TRBD1 (6 bases). The V and J ends lost 7 bases and 4 bases respectively, with 13 bases between them. The CDR3 consists of 12 residues. Germline CDR1 reads GTSNPN; CDR2 reads SVGIG (reference sequence). The CDR3 DNA sequence: TGTGCCTCTTACAGGGAATTCTATGGCTACACCTTC. This codes for CASYREFYGYTF. The full variable domain, in which reference TRBV30 and TRBJ1-2 provide the parts outside the CDR3, is SQTIHQWPATLVQPVGSPLSLECTVEGTSNPNLYWYRQAAGRGLQLLFYSVGIGQISSEVPQNLSASRPQDRQFILSSKKLLLSDSGFYLCASYREFYGYTFGSGTRLTVV.

CDR3 amino acids: CASRTSGNTIYF. The CDR3 coding sequence is TGTGCCAGTCGGACTTCCGGAAACACCATATATTTT. This chain connects TRBV19 to TRBJ1-3; D is undetermined. There are 12 residues in the CDR3. Germline V gives CDR1 LNHDA, CDR2 SQIVND (reference sequence). The germline V and J ends were trimmed by 8 bases and 4 bases, with 9 bases remaining between them.

This clone has a single count. The rearrangement links TRBV10-3 to TRBJ1-4; TRBD1 agrees at 7 bases. The length of the CDR3 is 15 residues. V dropped 0 bases and J dropped 7; count of bases not matched to a gene: 5. Germline loops: CDR1 ENHRY, CDR2 SYGVKD. This CDR3 is CAISESTGVIEKLFF. CDR3 nucleotide sequence: TGTGCCATCAGTGAGTCAACAGGGGTGATTGAAAAACTGTTTTTT.

The chain has TRBV29-1 and TRBJ2-2; D may be TRBD1 (5 bases). V lost 4 bases and J 6 bases, leaving 9 bases between the germline ends. Per the germline V gene, CDR1 is SQVTM and CDR2 is ANQGSEA. This CDR3 has 12 amino acids. For the CDR3, the DNA is TGCAGCGTTGGGGGCTGGGCCGGGGAGCTGTTTTTT. It specifies CSVGGWAGELFF.

The chain uses TRBV6-5 and TRBJ1-4; the match to TRBD1 covers 9 bases. Germline V CDR1 and CDR2: MNHEY, SVGAGI. After removal of 6 bases from V and 8 bases from J, the junction contained 7 bases not matched to a gene. The CDR3 length is 14 residues. In DNA, the CDR3 is TGTGCCAGCAGGGGGGACAGGGTGGTGGAAAAACTGTTTTTT. Protein sequence: CASRGDRVVEKLFF.

The chain joins TRBV7-2 to TRBJ1-1; D is perhaps TRBD1 (5 bases). The V gene's germline CDR1 is SGHTA and CDR2 FQGNSA. V lost 2 bases and J lost 1, with 11 bases in between. The CDR3 runs to 15 residues. In DNA, the CDR3 is TGTGCCAGCAGCTTACCCACAGGCTCGAACACTGAAGCTTTCTTT. This codes for CASSLPTGSNTEAFF.

The sample holds a few counts of this clone. V usage is TRBV7-9 and J usage is TRBJ2-1; the match to TRBD2 covers 12 bases. CDR1 and CDR2 (germline): SEHNR, FQNEAQ (reference sequence). Trimming removed 3 bases from V and 4 bases from J; junction bases left unmatched: 1. The CDR3 spans 15 residues. CDR3 bases: TGTGCCAGCAGCTTCACTAGCGGGGGGTACAATGAGCAGTTCTTC. It translates to CASSFTSGGYNEQFF.

The table lists this clone with a few counts. This chain joins TRBV29-1 and TRBJ2-2, with D uncertain. The CDR3 totals 14 residues. V lost 3 bases, J lost 2 bases, and 10 bases lay in between. Germline CDR1 SQVTM, CDR2 ANQGSEA. Here the CDR3 reads CSVDGQLNTGELFF. Written as DNA, the CDR3 is TGCAGCGTTGATGGCCAGCTAAACACCGGGGAGCTGTTTTTT.